What follows are 7 T cell receptor beta chains derived from one specimen sequenced in a study of blood T cell repertoires in COVID-19. The method was immunoSEQ multiplex PCR; TCRdb's version includes in-frame clones alone and lacks a portion of them. The table shows 160,000 or so clones, with roughly nine tenths occurring only once. Source material: peripheral blood. All receptors derive from a woman in her seventies with acute or convalescent COVID-19.

This chain connects TRBV28 to TRBJ1-2; 8 nucleotides agree with TRBD1. CDR1 is MDHEN, CDR2 SYDVKM, per germline. Germline trimming cut 1 base from V and 7 bases from J; bases unmatched to any gene: 5. CDR3 length equals 14 residues. Here the CDR3 reads CASSLLHRGSGYTF. The CDR3 region has the DNA TGTGCCAGCAGTTTATTGCACAGGGGGTCTGGCTACACCTTC.

The chain joins TRBV4-1 to TRBJ1-1, with TRBD1 as a possible D gene (5 bases). Germline assignment: CDR1 MGHRA and CDR2 YSYEKL. V was cut by 4 bases and J by 6 bases, with 15 bases left in between. This CDR3 is built from 14 residues. Written as DNA, the CDR3 is TGCGCCAGCAGCCTTAAGCCAGGGCCTTCTGAAGCTTTCTTT. Its protein is CASSLKPGPSEAFF.

The chain has TRBV7-8 and TRBJ2-2; tentative D call: TRBD1 (7 bases). The CDR3 consists of 16 residues. The germline CDR1 and CDR2 sequences are SGHVS and FQNEAQ. Trimming removed 4 bases from V and 2 bases from J, with 14 bases in between. The CDR3 coding sequence is TGTGCCAGCAGCTCACCGACAGGGACTAACACCGGGGAGCTGTTTTTT. It specifies CASSSPTGTNTGELFF.

This clone was recorded a few times. The rearrangement uses TRBV10-3 and TRBJ2-5, with a tentative D call TRBD2 (6 bases). The V end lost 2 bases, the J end lost 5 bases, and 21 bases lay between the germline ends. CDR1 and CDR2 from the germline V gene are ENHRY and SYGVKD. The CDR3 sequence is 17 residues long. The CDR3 reads CAISERRLSGSWETQYF. The CDR3 nucleotides are TGTGCCATCAGTGAGAGGCGCCTATCCGGGAGTTGGGAGACCCAGTACTTC.

The gene calls are TRBV5-1 and TRBJ2-2, with 9 bases matching TRBD2. Germline V gene sequence: CDR1 SGHRS, CDR2 YFSETQ. V dropped 0 bases and J dropped 1; count of bases not matched to a gene: 4. The CDR3 contains 17 residues. The CDR3, as DNA: TGCGCCAGCAGCTTGGATAGCGGGGGTTTGAACACCGGGGAGCTGTTTTTT. This codes for CASSLDSGGLNTGELFF.

The gene calls are TRBV19 and TRBJ1-6; TRBD1 might be the D (6 bases). V was trimmed by 2 bases and J by 9 bases, leaving 14 bases between them. The CDR3 runs 15 residues. CDR1 LNHDA and CDR2 SQIVND come from the germline V gene (reference sequence). CDR3 bases: TGTGCCAGTAGTATACGTGCGGGGGGCCGTTCACCCCTCCACTTT. Its translation: CASSIRAGGRSPLHF.

J is TRBJ1-6 and V is TRBV18; D unclear. Germline CDR1 reads KGHSH; CDR2 reads LQKENI. Trimming stripped 2 bases from V and 9 bases from J, with 14 bases between. The CDR3 runs to 15 residues. CDR3 amino acids: CASSPGPGSSSPLHF. The CDR3 region has the DNA TGTGCCAGCTCACCAGGGCCGGGAAGTAGTTCACCCCTCCACTTT. Looking up the rest from reference TRBV18 and TRBJ1-6 gives the full variable domain: NAGVMQNPRHLVRRRGQEARLRCSPMKGHSHVYWYRQLPEEGLKFMVYLQKENIIDESGMPKERFSAEFPKEGPSILRIQQVVRGDSAAYFCASSPGPGSSSPLHFGNGTRLTVT.